These 18 T cell receptor beta chains were all obtained from the same sample, sequenced in a study of human T cells and chemical hapten exposure. TCRdb reprocessed the RACE reads with MiXCR, giving one entry per CDR3 protein. Among tens of thousands of distinct CDR3 sequences listed, about 8.6% were seen once. Time point described: healthy volunteer bleed at 2 weeks. Unfractionated whole blood was the source from which total RNA was extracted. Material for sequencing was whole blood. These TCRs come from a female donor in good health. Some clones in this sample may be carry-over from other donors' samples.

This clonotype showed up just a few times. The genes are TRBV5-6 and TRBJ2-1; 8 nucleotides line up with TRBD2. Germline loops: CDR1 SGHDT, CDR2 YYEEEE. V was pared by 0 bases and J by 8 bases, with 10 bases of the junction left unmatched. The CDR3 runs 16 residues. This chain's CDR3 is CASSLARLAGLDEQFF. The DNA of the CDR3 is TGTGCCAGCAGCTTGGCCCGGCTAGCGGGCCTCGATGAGCAGTTCTTC. Drawing the rest from reference TRBV5-6 and TRBJ2-1, the complete variable domain is DAGVTQSPTHLIKTRGQQVTLRCSPKSGHDTVSWYQQALGQGPQFIFQYYEEEERQRGNFPDRFSGHQFPNYSSELNVNALLLGDSALYLCASSLARLAGLDEQFFGPGTRLTVL.

The chain links TRBV11-2 to TRBJ2-3; the match to TRBD1 covers 8 bases. The CDR3 runs to 19 residues. The ends lost 0 bases at V and 3 bases at J; junction bases unmatched: 14. The germline V gene encodes CDR1 SGHAT and CDR2 FQNNGV. The CDR3, as DNA: TGTGCCAGCAGCTTAGAAGCGTTCTTGGACAGGGAGGAGACAGATACGCAGTATTTT. Encoded protein: CASSLEAFLDREETDTQYF.

This clonotype was recorded many times. This chain connects TRBV30 to TRBJ2-7, with 7 bases identical to TRBD1. CDR3 size: 13 residues. Germline lookup yields CDR1 GTSNPN and CDR2 SVGIG (reference sequence). The V segment lost 3 bases and the J segment 1 base; nucleotides outside the gene matches: 3. CDR3 amino acids: CAWSRQGSYEQYF. The CDR3, as DNA: TGTGCCTGGAGCCGACAGGGTTCCTACGAGCAGTACTTC.

The CDR3: CSAPDREGAFF. Written as DNA, the CDR3 is TGCAGTGCCCCGGACAGGGAGGGAGCTTTCTTT. The chain joins TRBV20-1 to TRBJ1-1, with TRBD1 identical over 8 bases. The CDR3 covers 11 residues. The V segment lost 6 bases and the J segment 10 bases; nucleotides outside the gene matches: 7. Germline assignment: CDR1 DFQATT and CDR2 SNEGSKA (reference sequence).

This clonotype was counted only a few times. The chain links TRBV24-1 to TRBJ2-1; D unclear. V lost 8 bases to trimming and J lost 9 bases, with 10 bases between them. The V gene's germline CDR1 is KGHDR and CDR2 SFDVKD. This CDR3 is built from 11 residues. In DNA, the CDR3 is TGTGCCACCATTCGGTACGGTGAGCAGTTCTTC. As protein: CATIRYGEQFF.

This rearrangement joins TRBV19 to TRBJ1-2; 8 nucleotides align to TRBD1. The CDR3 extends over 12 amino acids. V shed 6 bases and J 8 bases; nucleotides not matched to a gene: 5. The germline V gene encodes CDR1 LNHDA and CDR2 SQIVND (reference sequence). The CDR3 is CASSPGGAGYTF. The DNA of the CDR3 is TGTGCCAGTAGCCCAGGGGGCGCGGGCTACACCTTC.

CDR3 nucleotide sequence: TGTGCCAGTAGTCTAGGGGGGATTCCCCAGCATTTT. It encodes CASSLGGIPQHF. The chain couples TRBV19 to TRBJ1-5, with a possible D match to TRBD1 (6 bases). Germline-derived CDR1 and CDR2 are LNHDA and SQIVND (reference sequence). The CDR3 consists of 12 residues. V dropped 5 bases and J dropped 10 bases, with 12 bases sitting between them.

The chain joins TRBV6-2 or TRBV6-3 to TRBJ1-6, with D perhaps matching TRBD1 (6 bases). The germline CDR1 and CDR2 sequences are MNHEY and SVGEGT. CDR3 length equals 13 residues. Trimming took off 5 bases at V and 9 bases at J, with 11 bases between the two ends. The CDR3 nucleotides read TGTGCCAGCAGTCACAGGGATACTTCACCCCTCCACTTT. Encoded protein: CASSHRDTSPLHF.

This clonotype was found a few times. The chain couples TRBV30 to TRBJ2-1, with TRBD2 matching 9 bases. Germline V lookup: CDR1 GTSNPN, CDR2 SVGIG (reference sequence). J gave up 3 bases and V 0 bases, and 6 bases lay outside the gene matches. This CDR3 is built from 16 residues. CDR3 DNA: TGTGCCTGGAGTGTCCCCGGACTAGCGAACTACAATGAGCAGTTCTTC. Translated, it gives CAWSVPGLANYNEQFF.

Ten or more counts support this clonotype. The J gene is TRBJ2-1, the V gene TRBV5-1, with 7 bases fitting TRBD2. This CDR3 is built from 15 residues. CDR1 and CDR2 from the germline V gene are SGHRS and YFSETQ. V lost 0 bases and J lost 6; bases outside the gene matches: 6. The CDR3 coding sequence is TGCGCCAGCAGCTTGGGCGGGAGTTTGGGCAATGAGCAGTTCTTC. Its protein product is CASSLGGSLGNEQFF.

The gene calls are TRBV4-1 and TRBJ1-4; D is ambiguous. CDR1 and CDR2 (germline): MGHRA, YSYEKL. The CDR3 runs 15 residues. Between the trimmed V and J ends, which lost 4 bases and 0 bases, there was a span of 9 bases. The CDR3 nucleotides are TGCGCCAGCAGCCGTCAGTTTGCAACTAATGAAAAACTGTTTTTT. Translation: CASSRQFATNEKLFF.

This clonotype has ten or more counts. The chain is built from TRBV3-1 and TRBJ1-5; D is possibly TRBD1 (6 bases). V lost 0 bases, J lost 11 bases, and 17 bases lay in between. Per the germline V gene, CDR1 is LGHDT and CDR2 is YNNKEL (reference sequence). CDR3 size: 15 residues. The CDR3 region is CASSQDRGPVGAQHF. The CDR3 region has the DNA TGTGCCAGCAGCCAAGATCGGGGGCCAGTTGGGGCCCAGCATTTT. The full variable domain, rest sourced from reference TRBV3-1 and TRBJ1-5, is DTAVSQTPKYLVTQMGNDKSIKCEQNLGHDTMYWYKQDSKKFLKIMFSYNNKELIINETVPNRFSPKSPDKAHLNLHINSLELGDSAVYFCASSQDRGPVGAQHFGDGTRLSIL.

The table lists this clonotype with a few counts. The chain employs TRBV9 and TRBJ1-1; D uncertain. V was shortened by 1 base and J by 7 bases, with 11 bases between the two germline ends. Germline V gene lookup returns CDR1 SGDLS and CDR2 YYNGEE. The CDR3 consists of 13 residues. CDR3 nucleotides: TGTGCCAGCAGCGTAAGGGAGGGCGTTGAAGCTTTCTTT. Amino acids: CASSVREGVEAFF.

At least ten counts were recorded for this clonotype. This sequence joins TRBV6-6 and TRBJ2-1; TRBD1 matches at 8 bases. Germline CDR1 and CDR2: MNHNY and SVGAGI (reference sequence). This CDR3 has 13 residues. With V trimmed by 6 bases and J by 7 bases, 5 bases remained unmatched. The CDR3 sequence is CASRYTGGNEQFF. The CDR3 DNA follows: TGTGCCAGCAGATACACAGGGGGTAATGAGCAGTTCTTC.

This clonotype has just a few counts. The chain employs TRBV15 and TRBJ1-5; possibly TRBD1 for D (6 bases). V lost 0 bases and J lost 2, with 8 bases in between. Per germline, CDR1 LNHNV and CDR2 YYDKDF (reference sequence). The CDR3 consists of 15 residues. CDR3 sequence: CATSRDQGRNQPQHF. The DNA of the CDR3 is TGTGCCACCAGCAGAGACCAGGGGCGCAATCAGCCCCAGCATTTT.

This clonotype was detected many times. The chain links TRBV7-9 to TRBJ2-1, with D unresolved. CDR3 length: 14 residues. CDR1 is SEHNR and CDR2 is FQNEAQ in the germline V gene (reference sequence). V lost 1 base and J lost 9, with 13 bases in between. The CDR3 is CASSLGLAHGEQFF. The DNA of the CDR3 is TGTGCCAGCAGCTTAGGCCTGGCGCATGGTGAGCAGTTCTTC.

This chain uses TRBV11-2 with TRBJ2-7; D gene ambiguous. The germline V gene has CDR1 SGHAT and CDR2 FQNNGV. V lost 1 base, J lost 12 bases, and 13 bases lay in between. The CDR3 runs to 12 residues. This chain's CDR3 is CASSLGKETRYF. CDR3 nucleotide sequence: TGTGCCAGCAGCTTAGGAAAGGAGACAAGGTACTTC.

This clonotype came up a few times. The V call is TRBV20-1, the J call TRBJ1-5; D is possibly TRBD1 (5 bases). Trimming pared 5 bases from V and 4 bases from J, leaving 12 bases between. The germline V gene has CDR1 DFQATT and CDR2 SNEGSKA (reference sequence). The CDR3 is made up of 13 amino acids. In nucleotides, the CDR3 is TGCAGTGCTGACAGATGGGCGAATCAGCCCCAGCATTTT. It codes for CSADRWANQPQHF.